Below, one T cell receptor beta chain is given with its context. Its antigen is unknown. Produced via immunoSEQ multiplex PCR; TCRdb's table is partial and in-frame only. The sample carries 60,000 to 85,000 clones, around nine tenths recorded once. The data belong to a study of T cell responses to AZD1222 COVID-19 vaccine. The study's findings and limits: Only a handful of AZD1222 recipients tested seropositive at baseline.

This clonotype was obtained from an adult who received the AZD1222 COVID-19 vaccine. The material was peripheral blood, obtained 28 days after the second AZD1222 dose.

CDR3 amino acids: CASSLGRGYHEQYF. The DNA for the CDR3 is TGTGCCAGCAGCTTGGGCAGGGGGTACCACGAGCAGTACTTC. The chain combines TRBV7-3 with TRBJ2-7; TRBD1 agrees at 7 bases. The trim removed 3 bases at V and 5 bases at J, leaving 7 bases unmatched. In germline, CDR1 is SGHTA, CDR2 FQGTGA. The CDR3 totals 14 residues.